This T cell receptor (beta chain) was captured by sequencing in a study of T cell changes during pregnancy in multiple sclerosis. Libraries were prepared by immunoSEQ multiplex PCR; TCRdb keeps only in-frame clonotypes and omits some of them. This table holds roughly 83,000 clones, over 80% found once. Trimming pared 2 bases from V and 10 bases from J, leaving 20 bases between. The CDR3 is 15 amino acids. Germline V gene sequence: CDR1 SEHNR, CDR2 FQNEAQ (reference sequence). The TCR was taken from a female donor in good health, serving as a control in a pregnancy study. Some clones in this sample may be carry-over from other donors' samples. The sequenced sample was PBMCs, obtained in the first trimester of pregnancy. The V gene is TRBV7-9, the J gene TRBJ1-1; D may be TRBD1 (6 bases). For the CDR3, the DNA is TGTGCCAGCAGCTTAACGGGGGGCGCTTCCATTTCAGCTTTCTTT. Amino acids: CASSLTGGASISAFF.